One sample yielded the 18 T cell receptor beta chains listed below, sequenced in a study of cytomegalovirus exposure and HLA in healthy donors. The PCR was carried out with 60 Vbeta primers and 13 Jbeta primers. Only in-frame clones appear in the TCRdb table, and some are missing; sequencing was by immunoSEQ multiplex PCR. The table records about 160,000 clones, 70% to 85% of them present only once. Sequencing was performed on PBMCs. These receptors all come from a man aged 40-50 years in good health and CMV-seronegative.

The rearrangement links TRBV7-6 to TRBJ1-2; TRBD1 matches at 8 bases. The CDR3 spans 13 residues. From germline, CDR1 is SGHVS and CDR2 FNYEAQ. V lost 4 bases to trimming and J lost 10 bases; unmatched junction nucleotides: 8. CDR3 region: CASSSNRDRTYTF. DNA of the CDR3: TGTGCCAGCAGCTCGAACCGGGACAGGACCTACACCTTC.

The gene calls are TRBV6-1 and TRBJ2-5, with 9 positions matching TRBD2. The germline CDR1 and CDR2 sequences are MNHNS and SASEGT. The CDR3 extends over 14 amino acids. J lost 4 bases, V lost 7 bases, and 7 bases had no gene match. CDR3 protein: CASKPTSGIETQYF. CDR3 nucleotide sequence: TGTGCCAGCAAGCCGACTAGCGGAATAGAGACCCAGTACTTC.

J is TRBJ2-6 and V is TRBV5-4; the D gene is possibly TRBD2 (6 bases). Looked up from germline, CDR1 is SGHNT and CDR2 is YYREEE (reference sequence). V shed 4 bases and J shed 2 bases, with 13 bases lying between them. This CDR3 has 16 amino acids. This CDR3 reads CASSGGSGPGANVLTF. The CDR3 nucleotides read TGTGCCAGCAGCGGGGGGTCCGGGCCTGGGGCCAACGTCCTGACTTTC.

The chain recombines TRBV7-6 with TRBJ2-2; 14 bases align to TRBD2. The CDR3 loop spans 17 amino acids. J was trimmed by 8 bases and V by 5 bases; bases with no gene match: 10. CDR1 SGHVS and CDR2 FNYEAQ come from the germline V gene. The CDR3 sequence: CASSTPTSGRAEGELFF. The CDR3 bases are TGTGCCAGCAGCACCCCGACTAGCGGGAGGGCCGAGGGGGAGCTGTTTTTT.

This clone appeared a few times. The rearrangement uses TRBV7-9 and TRBJ2-7; 10 positions agree with TRBD1. CDR1 is SEHNR and CDR2 is FQNEAQ in the germline V gene (reference sequence). Trimming at V came to 0 bases and at J to 4 bases, leaving 6 bases not matched to a gene. The CDR3 runs 16 residues. The CDR3 DNA reads TGTGCCAGCAGCTTAGCGCTCGGGACAGGGGTTTACGAGCAGTACTTC. It encodes CASSLALGTGVYEQYF.

This clone was recorded once. Different DNA sequences within this sample yield the same CDR3. The chain carries TRBV5-1 and TRBJ2-7; 7 bases are a match to TRBD1. The CDR3 is made up of 13 amino acids. Germline V lookup: CDR1 SGHRS, CDR2 YFSETQ. V lost 4 bases to trimming and J lost 3 bases; unmatched junction nucleotides: 4. The CDR3 reads CASSLTGRYEQYF. CDR3 DNA: TGCGCCAGCAGCCTGACAGGGCGCTACGAGCAGTACTTC.

The chain carries TRBV7-9 and TRBJ2-7, with D maybe TRBD2 (6 bases). This CDR3 spans 16 amino acids. Germline V CDR1 and CDR2: SEHNR, FQNEAQ (reference sequence). The V gene lost 4 bases and the J gene lost 4 bases, with 20 bases spanning the gap. The CDR3 protein is CASSSTQGLSLYEQYF. The CDR3 DNA sequence: TGTGCCAGCAGCTCTACTCAGGGACTTTCTCTATACGAGCAGTACTTC.

The CDR3 spells CASSAGIALNNEQFF. For the CDR3, the DNA is TGTGCCAGCAGCGCTGGGATAGCGCTAAACAATGAGCAGTTCTTC. The chain carries TRBV7-6 and TRBJ2-1, with TRBD2 as a possible D gene (5 bases). Trimming pared 5 bases from V and 5 bases from J, leaving 16 bases between. The CDR3 length is 15 residues. CDR1 and CDR2 from the germline V gene are SGHVS and FNYEAQ.

V gene TRBV27 combines with J gene TRBJ1-5, with D unresolved. Germline values: CDR1 MNHEY, CDR2 SMNVEV (reference sequence). Trimming removed 4 bases from V and 3 bases from J, with 13 bases in between. The CDR3 sequence is 15 residues long. CDR3 coding DNA: TGTGCCAGCAGTTGGCAGCCTAGGCCCAATCAGCCCCAGCATTTT. Translation gives CASSWQPRPNQPQHF.

The chain employs TRBV28 and TRBJ2-7, with TRBD1 matching over 9 bases. The CDR3 is 15 residues long. The ends lost 7 bases at V and 2 bases at J; junction bases unmatched: 9. The germline V gene encodes CDR1 MDHEN and CDR2 SYDVKM. The CDR3 bases are TGTGCCAGCAACCAAGCGGGGACAGGGACCTACGAGCAGTACTTC. Its translation is CASNQAGTGTYEQYF.

The chain uses TRBV7-2 and TRBJ2-1, with unresolved D. The germline CDR1 and CDR2 sequences are SGHTA and FQGNSA. The germline V and J ends were trimmed by 5 bases and 2 bases, with 13 bases remaining between them. The CDR3 extends over 15 amino acids. The CDR3 here is CASSLVGDTYNEQFF. The DNA of the CDR3 is TGTGCCAGCAGCCTAGTGGGCGATACCTACAATGAGCAGTTCTTC.

The rearrangement joins TRBV19 to TRBJ1-1, with no clear D. The germline gives CDR1 LNHDA, CDR2 SQIVND (reference sequence). The CDR3 totals 11 residues. V was clipped by 7 bases and J by 1 base, with 4 bases between them. In DNA form, the CDR3 reads TGTGCCAGTACAGAGAACACTGAAGCTTTCTTT. This sequence encodes CASTENTEAFF. Looking up the rest from reference TRBV19 and TRBJ1-1 gives the full variable domain: DGGITQSPKYLFRKEGQNVTLSCEQNLNHDAMYWYRQDPGQGLRLIYYSQIVNDFQKGDIAEGYSVSREKKESFPLTVTSAQKNPTAFYLCASTENTEAFFGQGTRLTVV.

This sequence joins TRBV9 and TRBJ2-3; maybe TRBD2 (5 bases). Germline loops: CDR1 SGDLS, CDR2 YYNGEE. V dropped 0 bases and J dropped 1 base, with 15 bases sitting between them. The CDR3 is made up of 17 amino acids. DNA for the CDR3: TGTGCCAGCAGCGTAGGGAACTGGGCGGGCCGCACAGATACGCAGTATTTT. This sequence encodes CASSVGNWAGRTDTQYF.

This chain connects TRBV7-2 to TRBJ2-6; D gene unclear. The CDR3 consists of 18 residues. Germline CDR1 reads SGHTA; CDR2 reads FQGNSA. Trimming shortened V by 6 bases and J by 0 bases, and 18 bases separated the two germline ends. Written as DNA, the CDR3 is TGTGCCAGCAGAGGAAACAGAGATTCCAACTCTGGGGCCAACGTCCTGACTTTC. Its protein is CASRGNRDSNSGANVLTF.

This clone was seen only a few times. The chain employs TRBV10-3 and TRBJ2-7, with TRBD1 matching 7 bases. Trimming at V came to 10 bases and at J to 0 bases, leaving 6 bases not matched to a gene. The CDR3 spans 13 residues. Germline V gene lookup returns CDR1 ENHRY and CDR2 SYGVKD. The CDR3 reads CATHRDSSYEQYF. CDR3 DNA: TGTGCCACACACCGGGACAGCTCCTACGAGCAGTACTTC.

V usage is TRBV6-5 and J usage is TRBJ2-2; D is uncertain. Germline CDR1 and CDR2: MNHEY and SVGAGI. CDR3 length: 13 residues. V lost 5 bases and J lost 7, with 11 bases in between. This CDR3 reads CASSRLSGGELFF. The DNA of the CDR3 is TGTGCCAGCAGTCGTCTTTCCGGCGGGGAGCTGTTTTTT.

Regarding this clone: A read error may produce the germline difference seen at one junction end. DNA of the CDR3: TGTGCCGGCAGCCTAGACAGCGGGAGCACAGATACGCAGTATTTT. Its protein is CAGSLDSGSTDTQYF. The genes are TRBV4-2 and TRBJ2-3; TRBD2 is a possible D gene (6 bases). CDR1 is LGHNA and CDR2 is YNFKEQ in the germline V gene. The CDR3 runs 15 residues.

V usage is TRBV6-5 and J usage is TRBJ2-7; 8 nucleotides align to TRBD1. Germline CDR1 and CDR2: MNHEY and SVGAGI. The CDR3 has 14 amino acids. The V segment lost 6 bases and the J segment 4 bases; nucleotides outside the gene matches: 8. As DNA, the CDR3 is TGTGCCAGCAGCCCGACAGGGGTCAGGTACGAGCAGTACTTC. Translating it yields CASSPTGVRYEQYF.